This T cell receptor beta chain originates from a study of cytomegalovirus exposure and HLA in healthy donors (dated by TCRdb to 2016 to 2017). Regarding the study in general: An earlier analysis of about 530 of the donors reported approximately 300 Gb of sequence data and 117 million unique TCR beta sequences obtained from about 179 million T cells. Roughly 300 gigabases of sequencing data and 78 million or so unique TCR sequences were included in an early release covering around 650 HLA-typed donors. Among the roughly 390 genotyped donors, around 79% belonged to the genetic ancestry cluster associated with self-reported Caucasian donors. The study aimed to test whether cataloging public T cell receptors could reveal signatures of past pathogen exposure. The study profiled the T cell repertoires of hundreds of subjects by immunosequencing and related them to cytomegalovirus serostatus. Along with the roughly 700-subject first cohort, a separate validation cohort of some 130 different subjects was used. To predict cytomegalovirus infection status, the study combined high-throughput TCR immunosequencing, statistical association of individual TCRs with disease status, and machine learning. To study patterns of TCR occurrence, a later analysis re-analyzed previously published TCR beta repertoires from more than 550 donors and added high-resolution HLA genotyping. Rather than using new phenotypic data, the later analysis identified candidate immune exposures from TCR beta sequences and from how often those sequences occurred across donors. In an earlier analysis of roughly 600 of the donors, high-throughput TCR beta sequencing was used to judge whether each TCR beta V gene segment behaved as functional or pseudogenic. Donor age, sex, ethnicity and CMV serostatus were compiled alongside the repertoire data. A later genetic analysis used genome-wide SNP genotypes for 398 of the 666 donors, treating that subset as a discovery cohort. All discovery cohort repertoires had been generated using a single sequencing platform. HLA typing included class I and class II loci at four-digit resolution. Typing coverage differed by locus: A, B, C, DRB1 and DQB1 were typed in roughly 620-630 donors, DQA1 in roughly 500, DPA1 in over 600, and DPB1 in 400 to 490. About 5 DR-DQ haplotypes were handled as single units for association and clustering, since linkage in the cohort was strong. Across some 400 genotyped donors of the cohort, an average of roughly 230,000 unique TCR beta nucleotide sequences per donor were sequenced, and 15% to 20% of those sequences were non-productive. Summary of the overall study and its limitations: The study gave a list of around 170 TCR beta chains associated with cytomegalovirus. Correlated functional status among segregating V segments might reflect linkage disequilibrium, but an unknown experimental factor could not be ruled out. Immune exposure information for the cohort was limited to CMV serostatus. Because HLA typing was unavailable for some donors at each locus, only the typed subset was used in association tests. While some public TCRs were present in many individuals, most TCR sequences turned up only very rarely across donors. An association between a missense DCLRE1C variant and V-gene and J-gene trimming of TCR beta chains was found in a later genetic analysis and replicated in an independent cohort. In a later analysis, TCR association rates were found to vary across HLA loci, with the most associated TCRs seen for DRB1 alleles and the fewest for HLA-C alleles. A further reported finding was that TCR beta sequences accurately predicted the HLA-A and HLA-B alleles for most subjects in the first cohort. According to the authors, the approach could potentially be generalized to other disease states and immunological phenotypes. In a later analysis, HLA-associated TCR beta chains were found to be more clonally expanded and to have lower generation probabilities than equally common non-associated chains. In both the original and validation cohorts, the classifier was reported to diagnose cytomegalovirus status with high specificity and sensitivity. A later genetic analysis reported fewer N-insertions in productive TCRs among donors in an Asian-associated ancestry cluster than the roughly 640-donor mean. Because the 87-base-pair reads could not distinguish some IMGT-functional V segments, including TRBV6-2 and TRBV6-3, those segments were excluded. In vitro tests confirmed that three of the cytomegalovirus-associated TCR beta chains recognize cytomegalovirus antigens. In an earlier analysis of approximately 590 of the donors, most TCR beta V segments were observed in productive rearrangements about 87% or about 30% of the time, broadly matching IMGT annotations. Most CMV-associated TCR beta chains appeared to be HLA-restricted in a later analysis, and the HLA associations seemed to be driven largely by CMV exposure. Strong co-occurrence of HLA alleles, especially DR and DQ, made assigning TCR associations to individual alleles difficult. A cluster of highly shared sequence variants was judged likely to represent a technical artifact of the sequencing pipeline. According to a later analysis, parvovirus B19, influenza, CMV and Epstein-Barr virus appeared linked to several top co-occurrence clusters. The earlier analysis of nearly 600 of the donors excluded around 17 rarely observed V segments, including chromosome 9 orphons, because counts were too low. Specific HLA alleles were associated with about 17,000 TCR beta sequences at a false discovery rate of 0.05 in a later analysis. Roughly uniform sequencing depth across donors was assumed in presence/absence analyses, although this assumption may not hold. This cohort had only TCR beta chains sequenced, and the lack of alpha or paired-chain data limited which features could be detected.

In the germline V gene, CDR1 corresponds to SGHDN and CDR2 to FVKESK. V and J are trimmed by 6 bases and 3 bases, and the gene matches miss 9 bases of the junction. The CDR3 covers 15 residues, taking in both the cysteine and the phenylalanine. Left in the record is the CDR3 DNA by itself, 45 bases read in frame from the first base. The cohort consisted of 666 healthy bone marrow donors. At the time of sampling, all cohort members were nominally healthy, though unrecorded immune exposures were likely present. The donor was CMV seropositive and was included in the group of about 290 seropositive cohort members. Every donor gave a peripheral blood sample, and the peripheral blood mononuclear cells from that sample were used for TCR beta sequencing. The Qiagen DNeasy Blood Extraction Kit was used to extract genomic DNA from the blood cell samples. Libraries were constructed by the immunoSEQ multiplex PCR assay. The multiplex PCR relied on a mix of 60 forward primers for TCR Vbeta segments and 13 reverse primers for TCR Jbeta segments. Amplification of the CDR3 region of rearranged TCR beta genes was performed with a multiplex PCR assay on genomic DNA. The amplified TCR beta libraries were sequenced on the Illumina HiSeq System as 87-base-pair reads. Concerning the study's data processing: In a later analysis, 70 million to 95 million unique TCR beta chains were counted across the roughly 670 repertoires, and around 10 million of these chains were shared by at least two donors. To remove PCR and sequencing errors, raw reads were error-corrected and collapsed into unique sequences using a nearest-neighbor algorithm that merged closely related sequences. To assign V, D and J gene segments, CDR3 sequences were aligned to IMGT reference sequences. For a sequence to be retained, a match of at least six nucleotides was required to both a V gene segment and a J gene segment. Rearrangements were called productive when the CDR3 lacked stop codons and stayed in frame with V and J; all others were non-productive. Following IMGT convention, CDR3 was defined as the stretch from the second conserved V-encoded cysteine up to the conserved J-encoded phenylalanine. The earlier analysis of about 640 of the donors excluded any sequence lacking an unambiguous match to a single V gene segment. In an earlier analysis of approximately 590 of the donors, V segments were called functional above 56.7% productive rearrangements and were called segregating when the between-donor standard deviation exceeded 5%. To diagnose cytomegalovirus status from the catalog of TCR beta chain sequences, a statistical classification framework was built. A later analysis assigned V and J genes by comparing TCR nucleotide sequences with IMGT/GENE-DB human TR gene sequences. Using the TCRdist pipeline, a later analysis assigned CDR3 sequences along with most-parsimonious VDJ recombination scenarios. In a later analysis, every TCR beta chain was defined by the combination of its CDR3 amino acid sequence and its V-gene family, and reads without a unique V-gene family were dropped. To address suspected cross-contamination and a sequencing artifact, a later analysis removed around 590 highly shared, low-generation-probability nucleotide sequences. In a later analysis, a clonal expansion index was calculated for each public chain from normalized within-repertoire ranks of inferred template counts. In a later analysis, generation probabilities were computed using a VDJ recombination model fitted to out-of-frame rearrangements, and the results were checked against IGoR. In a later analysis, hypergeometric tests were used to score TCR-TCR, TCR-HLA and TCR-CMV co-occurrence, with a repertoire-size bias correction applied to TCR pairs. In a later analysis, false discovery rates were estimated by permuting HLA or CMV assignments 20 times. In a later analysis, co-occurring TCRs were grouped using DBSCAN, and TCRdist sequence similarity was added for clustering within HLA-allele-positive subsets. Repertoires with fewer than 30,000 or more than 120,000 public chains were left out of co-occurrence clustering, as were roughly five repertoires with anomalous nucleotide sharing. Imported from immuneACCESS, the table was reduced by TCRdb to in-frame sequences with V and J called. These copies leave out some clones; in studies compared against another copy, an unresolved V gene accounts for under half, and the cause of the remainder is not known. That table furnishes V, J and clone size, whereas the DNA furnished D and trimming. This sample gives 79,000 or so clones in total; almost 80% of them show up just once. The ten largest clones capture roughly 22% of the sample.

Regarding this clone: The clone's antigen remains unknown. Qualities for individual bases were not recorded, and no much larger clone is one base off.

This receptor was identified in a woman aged 40 to 50 in good health and CMV-seropositive. Recombination connected TRBV14 to TRBJ2-5, and TRBD1 aligns with 8 junction nucleotides. Sequenced material: PBMCs. DNA sequence: TGTGCCAGCAGTCCTACAGGGGGAGGTGAAGAGACCCAGTACTTC. It is translated as CASSPTGGGEETQYF.